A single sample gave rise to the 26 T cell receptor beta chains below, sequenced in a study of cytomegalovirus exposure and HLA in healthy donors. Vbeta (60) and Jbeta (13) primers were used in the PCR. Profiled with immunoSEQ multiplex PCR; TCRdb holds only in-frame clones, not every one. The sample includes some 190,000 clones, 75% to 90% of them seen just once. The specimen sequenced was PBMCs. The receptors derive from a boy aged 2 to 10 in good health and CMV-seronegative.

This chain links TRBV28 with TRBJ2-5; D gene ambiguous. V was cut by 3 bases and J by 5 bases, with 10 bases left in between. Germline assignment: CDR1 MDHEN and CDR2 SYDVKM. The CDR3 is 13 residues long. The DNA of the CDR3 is TGTGCCAGCAGTTTGGGCATTCCGGAGACCCAGTACTTC. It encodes CASSLGIPETQYF. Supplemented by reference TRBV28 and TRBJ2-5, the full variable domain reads DVKVTQSSRYLVKRTGEKVFLECVQDMDHENMFWYRQDPGLGLRLIYFSYDVKMKEKGDIPEGYSVSREKKERFSLILESASTNQTSMYLCASSLGIPETQYFGPGTRLLVL.

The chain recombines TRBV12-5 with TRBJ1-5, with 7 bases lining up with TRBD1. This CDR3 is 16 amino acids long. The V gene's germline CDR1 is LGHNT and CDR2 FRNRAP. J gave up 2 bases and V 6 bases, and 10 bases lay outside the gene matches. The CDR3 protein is CASGLDRVWGNQPQHF. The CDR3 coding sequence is TGTGCTAGTGGCCTCGACAGGGTCTGGGGCAATCAGCCCCAGCATTTT.

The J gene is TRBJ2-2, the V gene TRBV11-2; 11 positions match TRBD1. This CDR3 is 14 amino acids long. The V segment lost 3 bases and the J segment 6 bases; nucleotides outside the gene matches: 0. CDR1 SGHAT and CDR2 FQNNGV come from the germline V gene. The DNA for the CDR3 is TGTGCCAGCAGCTTGGACAGGGGGCCCGGGGAGCTGTTTTTT. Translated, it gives CASSLDRGPGELFF.

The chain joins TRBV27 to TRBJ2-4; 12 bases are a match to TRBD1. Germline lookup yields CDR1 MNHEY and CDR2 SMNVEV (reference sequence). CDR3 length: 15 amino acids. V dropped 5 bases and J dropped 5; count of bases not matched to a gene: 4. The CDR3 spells CASSPGQGAENIQYF. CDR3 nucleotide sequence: TGTGCCAGCAGTCCGGGACAGGGGGCGGAAAACATTCAGTACTTC.

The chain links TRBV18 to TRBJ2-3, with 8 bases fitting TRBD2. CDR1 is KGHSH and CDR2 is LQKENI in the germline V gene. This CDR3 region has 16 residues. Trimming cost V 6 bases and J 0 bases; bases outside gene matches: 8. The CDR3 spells CASSQIAGTSTDTQYF. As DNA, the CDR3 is TGTGCCAGCTCCCAAATAGCGGGGACTAGCACAGATACGCAGTATTTT.

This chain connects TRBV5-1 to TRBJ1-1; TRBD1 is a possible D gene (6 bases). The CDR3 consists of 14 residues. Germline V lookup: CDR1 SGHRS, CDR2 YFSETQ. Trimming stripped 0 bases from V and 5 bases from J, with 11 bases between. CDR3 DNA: TGCGCCAGCAGCTTGGAACAGGGTAGGACTGAAGCTTTCTTT. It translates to CASSLEQGRTEAFF. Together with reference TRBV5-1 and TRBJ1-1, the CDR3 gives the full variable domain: KAGVTQTPRYLIKTRGQQVTLSCSPISGHRSVSWYQQTPGQGLQFLFEYFSETQRNKGNFPGRFSGRQFSNSRSEMNVSTLELGDSALYLCASSLEQGRTEAFFGQGTRLTVV.

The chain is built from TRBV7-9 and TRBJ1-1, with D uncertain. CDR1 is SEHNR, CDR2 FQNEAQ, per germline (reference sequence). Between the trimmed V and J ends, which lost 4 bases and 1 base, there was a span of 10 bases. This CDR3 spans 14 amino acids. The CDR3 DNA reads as TGTGCCAGCAGCTCCTTCGGCGGGAACACTGAAGCTTTCTTT. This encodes CASSSFGGNTEAFF.

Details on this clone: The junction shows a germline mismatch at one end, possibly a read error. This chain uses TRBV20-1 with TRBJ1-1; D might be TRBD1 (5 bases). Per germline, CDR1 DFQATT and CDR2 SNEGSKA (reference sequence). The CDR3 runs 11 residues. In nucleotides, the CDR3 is TGCAGTGCGAGAGGTGCAGGGCAGGCTTTCTTT. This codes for CSARGAGQAFF.

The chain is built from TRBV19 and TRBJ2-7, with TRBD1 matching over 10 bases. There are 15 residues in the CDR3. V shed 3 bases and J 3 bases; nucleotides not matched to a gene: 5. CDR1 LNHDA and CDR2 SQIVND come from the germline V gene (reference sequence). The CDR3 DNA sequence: TGTGCCAGTAGTATGACAGGGGGCGAGCGCTACGAGCAGTACTTC. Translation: CASSMTGGERYEQYF.

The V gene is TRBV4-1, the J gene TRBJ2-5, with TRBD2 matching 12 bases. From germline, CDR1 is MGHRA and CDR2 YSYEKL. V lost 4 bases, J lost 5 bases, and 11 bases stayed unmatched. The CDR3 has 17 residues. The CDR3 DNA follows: TGCGCCAGCAGCCCCTTAAGACTAGCGGGGGTCGGGGAGACCCAGTACTTC. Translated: CASSPLRLAGVGETQYF.

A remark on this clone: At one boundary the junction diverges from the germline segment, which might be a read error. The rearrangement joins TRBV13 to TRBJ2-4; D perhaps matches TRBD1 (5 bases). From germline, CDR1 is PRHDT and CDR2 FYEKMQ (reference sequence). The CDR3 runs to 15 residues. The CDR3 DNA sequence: TGTGCCAGCAGCTTAAGTAGGGGAACATCAAACAGTCAGTACTTC. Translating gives CASSLSRGTSNSQYF.

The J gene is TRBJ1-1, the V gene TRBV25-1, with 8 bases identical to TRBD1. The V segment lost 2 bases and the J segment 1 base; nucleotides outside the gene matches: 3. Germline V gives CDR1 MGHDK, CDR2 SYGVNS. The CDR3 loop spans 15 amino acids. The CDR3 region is CASSETRGPNTEAFF. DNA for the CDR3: TGTGCCAGCAGTGAAACCAGGGGGCCGAACACTGAAGCTTTCTTT.

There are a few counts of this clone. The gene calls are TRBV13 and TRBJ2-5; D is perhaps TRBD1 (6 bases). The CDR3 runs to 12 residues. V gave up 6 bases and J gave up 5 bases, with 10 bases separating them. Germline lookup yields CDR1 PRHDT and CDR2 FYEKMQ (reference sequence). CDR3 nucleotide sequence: TGTGCCAGCAGTTCACAGGGTGAGACCCAGTACTTC. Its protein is CASSSQGETQYF. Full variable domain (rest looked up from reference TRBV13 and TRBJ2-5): AAGVIQSPRHLIKEKRETATLKCYPIPRHDTVYWYQQGPGQDPQFLISFYEKMQSDKGSIPDRFSAQQFSDYHSELNMSSLELGDSALYFCASSSQGETQYFGPGTRLLVL.

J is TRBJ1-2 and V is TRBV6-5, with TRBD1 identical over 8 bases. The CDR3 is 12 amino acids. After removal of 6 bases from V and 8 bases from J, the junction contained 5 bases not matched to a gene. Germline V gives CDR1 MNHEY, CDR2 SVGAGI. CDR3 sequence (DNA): TGTGCCAGCAGAACAGGGGGTGAAGGCTACACCTTC. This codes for CASRTGGEGYTF.

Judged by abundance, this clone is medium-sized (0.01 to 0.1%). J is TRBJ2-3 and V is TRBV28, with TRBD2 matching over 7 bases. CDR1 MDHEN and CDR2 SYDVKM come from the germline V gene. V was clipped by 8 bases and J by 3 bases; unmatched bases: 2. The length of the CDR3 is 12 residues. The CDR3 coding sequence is TGTGCCAGCGGGGGGGAGACAGATACGCAGTATTTT. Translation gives CASGGETDTQYF. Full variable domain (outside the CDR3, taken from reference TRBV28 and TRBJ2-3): DVKVTQSSRYLVKRTGEKVFLECVQDMDHENMFWYRQDPGLGLRLIYFSYDVKMKEKGDIPEGYSVSREKKERFSLILESASTNQTSMYLCASGGETDTQYFGPGTRLTVL.

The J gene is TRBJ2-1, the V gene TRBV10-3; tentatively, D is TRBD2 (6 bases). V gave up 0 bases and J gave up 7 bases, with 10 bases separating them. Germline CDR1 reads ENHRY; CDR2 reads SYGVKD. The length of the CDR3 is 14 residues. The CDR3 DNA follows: TGTGCCATCAGTGAGTCCGGGGAGGTGAATGAGCAGTTCTTC. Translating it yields CAISESGEVNEQFF.

The CDR3 DNA reads TGTGCCAGCAGCCTATACTCTGCCGGGACTAGCGCCACAGATACGCAGTATTTT. Its translation: CASSLYSAGTSATDTQYF. This sequence joins TRBV7-6 and TRBJ2-3, with 10 positions matching TRBD2. V shed 5 bases, J shed 2 bases, and the junction held 13 bases outside the gene matches. This CDR3 contains 18 residues. CDR1 and CDR2 from the germline V gene are SGHVS and FNYEAQ.

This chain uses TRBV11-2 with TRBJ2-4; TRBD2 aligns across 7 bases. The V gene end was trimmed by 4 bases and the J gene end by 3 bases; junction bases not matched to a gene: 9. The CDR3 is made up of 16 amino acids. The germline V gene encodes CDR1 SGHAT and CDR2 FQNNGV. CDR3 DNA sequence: TGTGCCAGCAGCTCCCTGCGGGGGTCTGACAAAAACATTCAGTACTTC. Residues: CASSSLRGSDKNIQYF.

The CDR3 bases are TGCGCCAGCAGCTCCTCGACGGACACCTACGAGCAGTACTTC. This gives the protein CASSSSTDTYEQYF. The V gene is TRBV5-1, the J gene TRBJ2-7; tentative D call: TRBD1 (5 bases). The CDR3 consists of 14 residues. Trimming pared 3 bases from V and 2 bases from J, leaving 12 bases between. Germline V gene lookup returns CDR1 SGHRS and CDR2 YFSETQ.

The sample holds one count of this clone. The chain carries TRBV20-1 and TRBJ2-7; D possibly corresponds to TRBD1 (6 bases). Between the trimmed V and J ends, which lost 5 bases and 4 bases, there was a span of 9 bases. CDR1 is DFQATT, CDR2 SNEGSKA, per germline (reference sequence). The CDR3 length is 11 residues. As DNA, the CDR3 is TGCAGTGCTTCGGACAGATACGAGCAGTACTTC. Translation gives CSASDRYEQYF.

The CDR3 region is CACLRGSNTEAFF. CDR3 DNA sequence: TGTGCCTGCCTCAGGGGGTCGAACACTGAAGCTTTCTTT. This rearrangement joins TRBV30 to TRBJ1-1; 7 bases align to TRBD1. Losses at the gene ends were 6 bases for V and 1 base for J; bases not matched to a gene: 5. Germline V gives CDR1 GTSNPN, CDR2 SVGIG (reference sequence). CDR3 length: 13 residues.

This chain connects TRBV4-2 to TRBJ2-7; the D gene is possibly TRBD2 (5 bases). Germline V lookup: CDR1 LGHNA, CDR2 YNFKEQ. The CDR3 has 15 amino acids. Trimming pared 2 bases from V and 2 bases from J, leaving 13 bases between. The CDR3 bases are TGTGCCAGCAGCCAAAACTACGACTATACCTACGAGCAGTACTTC. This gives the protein CASSQNYDYTYEQYF.

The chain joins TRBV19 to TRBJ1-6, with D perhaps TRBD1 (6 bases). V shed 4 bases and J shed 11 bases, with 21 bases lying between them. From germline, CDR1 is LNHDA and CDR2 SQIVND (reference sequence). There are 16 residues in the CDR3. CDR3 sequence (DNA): TGTGCCAGTAGTAACCTACAGGGAAGGCATCGGCCACCCCTCCACTTT. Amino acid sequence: CASSNLQGRHRPPLHF.

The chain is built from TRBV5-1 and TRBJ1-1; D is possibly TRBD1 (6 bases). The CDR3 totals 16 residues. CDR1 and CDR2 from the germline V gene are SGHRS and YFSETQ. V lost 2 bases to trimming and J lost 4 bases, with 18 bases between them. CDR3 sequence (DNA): TGCGCCAGCAGCTTCAGGGGAACGGCGGGTGGCACTGAAGCTTTCTTT. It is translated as CASSFRGTAGGTEAFF.

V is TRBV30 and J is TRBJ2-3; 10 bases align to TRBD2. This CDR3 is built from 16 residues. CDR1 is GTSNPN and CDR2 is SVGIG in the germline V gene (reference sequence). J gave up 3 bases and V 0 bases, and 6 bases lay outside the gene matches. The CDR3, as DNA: TGTGCCTGGAGTGTACCGGCTAGCGGGAGAACAGATACGCAGTATTTT. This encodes CAWSVPASGRTDTQYF.

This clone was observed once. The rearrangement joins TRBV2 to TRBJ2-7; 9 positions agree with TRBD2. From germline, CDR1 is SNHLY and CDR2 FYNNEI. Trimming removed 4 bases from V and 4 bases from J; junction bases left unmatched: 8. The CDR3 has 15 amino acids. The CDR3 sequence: CASSVYPAGGYEQYF. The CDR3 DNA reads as TGTGCCAGCAGTGTCTACCCAGCGGGGGGTTACGAGCAGTACTTC.